The clone carrying this TCR beta chain showed up many times. V gave up 5 bases and J gave up 0 bases, with 7 bases separating them. The CDR3 is made up of 13 amino acids. The germline V gene encodes CDR1 MNHEY and CDR2 SVGEGT. TCRdb used MiXCR to reprocess the reads, holding one entry per CDR3 protein. The data contain some 220,000 distinct CDR3 sequences, about 7% of them singletons. These data come from a study of T cell repertoires in cytomegalovirus infection. About the study: Shared public TCR beta signatures pointed to both CMV infection and a matching HLA type.

The chain joins TRBV6-2 or TRBV6-3 to TRBJ1-1, with D hard to call. The sample comprised PBMCs. This sequence was found in a human donor in good health (CMV status not recorded). Some clones in this sample may be carry-over from other donors' samples. CDR3 amino acids: CASSEAMNTEAFF. The CDR3 nucleotides read TGTGCCAGCAGTGAAGCCATGAACACTGAAGCTTTCTTT.